A selection of T cell receptor beta chains follows, all from one sample in a study of T cell responses to AZD1222 COVID-19 vaccine. Generated by immunoSEQ multiplex PCR, the TCRdb table keeps only in-frame clones and is missing some. The sample gives 200,000 or so clones, over 70% of which show up once; around 2.5% is in the top ten. Sample: peripheral blood, taken on day 0 of MenACWY control vaccination. The receptors were gathered from an adult in good health. CDR3s include the opening cysteine and the closing phenylalanine or tryptophan. D genes are given only for firm matches. Rows give clone size only sometimes, using once, few, many, or a class for an expanded clone.

CASSQSGQGNSPLHF	TGTGCCAGCAGCCAAAGTGGACAGGGGAATTCACCCCTCCACTTT	once	TRBV3-1/TRBV3-2	TRBJ1-6	TRBD1
CASRPGTAKILGGYTF	TGTGCCAGCAGACCCGGGACAGCAAAAATCCTCGGTGGCTACACCTTC	-	TRBV6-6	TRBJ1-2	TRBD1
CASSERVLAKNIQYF	TGTGCCAGCAGTGAAAGGGTCTTGGCCAAAAACATTCAGTACTTC	-	TRBV6-1	TRBJ2-4	-
CASSERRRVGSDGYTF	TGTGCCAGCAGTGAAAGACGGAGGGTCGGGTCTGATGGCTACACCTTC	-	TRBV2	TRBJ1-2	-
CASSHFLRDTEAFF	TGCGCCAGCAGCCACTTCCTCAGAGACACTGAAGCTTTCTTT	-	TRBV4-1	TRBJ1-1	-
CASRRLAGTSDTQYF	TGTGCCAGCCGACGACTAGCGGGGACTTCAGATACGCAGTATTTT	-	TRBV27	TRBJ2-3	TRBD2
CASSQVLLAFAPRETQYF	TGCGCCAGCAGCCAAGTCCTACTAGCGTTCGCCCCAAGGGAGACCCAGTACTTC	-	TRBV4-1	TRBJ2-5	TRBD2
CASTPGQRSPLHF	TGTGCCAGCACCCCGGGACAGAGGTCACCCCTCCACTTT	-	TRBV12-3/TRBV12-4	TRBJ1-6	TRBD1
CASSLGAAGGSNEQFF	TGTGCCAGCAGTTTGGGGGCAGCGGGAGGAAGCAATGAGCAGTTCTTC	-	TRBV6-5	TRBJ2-1	TRBD2
CASSRTPARNTEAFF	TGTGCCAGCAGCCGAACTCCGGCCAGGAACACTGAAGCTTTCTTT	-	TRBV3-1/TRBV3-2	TRBJ1-1	-
CASSQDPYNEQFF	TGTGCCAGCAGCCAAGATCCCTACAATGAGCAGTTCTTC	few	TRBV3-1/TRBV3-2	TRBJ2-1	-
CSVGPGNYEQYF	TGCAGCGTTGGACCGGGAAACTACGAGCAGTACTTC	-	TRBV29-1	TRBJ2-7	-
CASSEWGGYEQYF	TGTGCCAGCAGTGAATGGGGTGGGTACGAGCAGTACTTC	-	TRBV25-1	TRBJ2-7	-
CATRQGPLNTEAFF	TGTGCCACCCGACAGGGGCCCCTGAACACTGAAGCTTTCTTT	-	TRBV2	TRBJ1-1	TRBD1
CASSLGPSNTEAFF	TGTGCCAGCAGCTTAGGACCGAGTAACACTGAAGCTTTCTTT	-	TRBV7-9	TRBJ1-1	-
CASSQDSSTSYNEQFF	TGCGCCAGCAGCCAAGATAGTTCGACGTCCTACAATGAGCAGTTCTTC	few	TRBV4-3	TRBJ2-1	-
CASSREEYEQYF	TGTGCCAGCAGCCGAGAGGAATACGAGCAGTACTTC	-	TRBV3-1/TRBV3-2	TRBJ2-7	-
CASSLFKAGTGSPLHF	TGTGCCAGCAGCTTATTTAAAGCAGGGACGGGTTCACCCCTCCACTTT	few	TRBV7-8	TRBJ1-6	-
CASSEVWTGEKSEQFF	TGTGCCAGCAGTGAAGTATGGACAGGGGAGAAGAGTGAGCAGTTCTTC	-	TRBV2	TRBJ2-1	TRBD1
CASSSGSNNSPLHF	TGTGCCAGCAGCTCAGGGTCGAATAATTCACCCCTCCACTTT	-	TRBV7-3	TRBJ1-6	-
CASSVDYRDSPQETQYF	TGTGCCAGCAGCGTAGATTATCGGGACTCACCTCAAGAGACCCAGTACTTC	-	TRBV9	TRBJ2-5	-
CASSPQPGQSNEKLFF	TGTGCCAGCTCACCACAACCGGGACAGTCTAATGAAAAACTGTTTTTT	few	TRBV18	TRBJ1-4	TRBD1
CASSLFLAGDGTQYF	TGTGCCAGCAGCTTATTCCTAGCGGGAGACGGTACGCAGTATTTT	-	TRBV7-2	TRBJ2-3	TRBD2
CASSQGRNQPQHF	TGTGCCAGCAGCCAGGGACGCAATCAGCCCCAGCATTTT	-	TRBV12-3/TRBV12-4	TRBJ1-5	-
CASSQDLEGGGDLDEQFF	TGCGCCAGCAGCCAAGATCTGGAGGGCGGGGGGGACTTGGATGAGCAGTTCTTC	-	TRBV4-3	TRBJ2-1	TRBD2